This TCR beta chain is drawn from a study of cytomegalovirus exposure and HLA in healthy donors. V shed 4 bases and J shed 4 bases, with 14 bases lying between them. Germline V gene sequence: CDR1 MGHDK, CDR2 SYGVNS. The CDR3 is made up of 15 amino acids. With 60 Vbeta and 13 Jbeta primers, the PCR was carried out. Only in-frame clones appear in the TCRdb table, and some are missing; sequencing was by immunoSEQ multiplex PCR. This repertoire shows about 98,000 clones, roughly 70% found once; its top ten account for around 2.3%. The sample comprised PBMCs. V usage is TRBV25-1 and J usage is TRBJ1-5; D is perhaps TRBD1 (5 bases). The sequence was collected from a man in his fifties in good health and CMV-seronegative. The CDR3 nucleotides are TGTGCCAGCAGTGGGCTGATGGGGGGGAATCAGCCCCAGCATTTT. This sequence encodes CASSGLMGGNQPQHF.